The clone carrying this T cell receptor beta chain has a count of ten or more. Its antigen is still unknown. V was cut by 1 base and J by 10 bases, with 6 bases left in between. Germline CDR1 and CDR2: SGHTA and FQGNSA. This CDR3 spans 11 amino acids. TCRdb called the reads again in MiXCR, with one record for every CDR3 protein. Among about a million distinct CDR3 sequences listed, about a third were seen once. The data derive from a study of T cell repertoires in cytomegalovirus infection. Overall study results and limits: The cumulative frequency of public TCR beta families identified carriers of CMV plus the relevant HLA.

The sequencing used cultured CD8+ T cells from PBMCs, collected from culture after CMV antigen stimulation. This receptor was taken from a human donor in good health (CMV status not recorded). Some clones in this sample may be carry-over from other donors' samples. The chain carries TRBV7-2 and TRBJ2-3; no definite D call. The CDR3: CASSLGSAQYF. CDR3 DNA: TGTGCCAGCAGCTTAGGATCTGCGCAGTATTTT.